This TCR beta chain was captured by sequencing in a study of early T cells in non-severe SARS-CoV-2 infection. With respect to this clonotype: A read error may account for a junction end that differs from germline.

TCRdb ran MiXCR on the 5' RACE reads and lists one entry per CDR3 protein. Counted here are over 70,000 distinct CDR3 sequences, approximately 14% occurring once; the ten biggest clones make up roughly 7%. The CDR3 covers 14 residues. The V gene is TRBV12-3 or TRBV12-4, the J gene TRBJ2-4, with D hard to call. The receptor was derived from an adult who was a healthcare worker with PCR-confirmed SARS-CoV-2 infection or an uninfected control (not recorded which). The sequenced sample consisted of whole blood. CDR3 amino acids: CASCLSVASDIQYF. CDR3 in DNA: TGTGCCAGCTGTTTAAGTGTCGCTTCGGACATTCAGTACTTC.